This T cell receptor (beta chain) was observed in a study of type 1 and type 2 diabetes patients. Study context: From PBMCs, CD4+ and CD8+ T cells were isolated by magnetic microbeads.

The germline V gene encodes CDR1 MNHNS and CDR2 SASEGT. V lost 5 bases and J 4 bases, leaving 20 bases between the germline ends. The CDR3 covers 16 residues. Diabetic patients met standard criteria for type 1 or type 2 diabetes. Donors had no other autoimmune disease or infection in four weeks. The PCR template was genomic DNA. A primer set of 30 forward and 13 reverse primers amplified the CDR3. TCRdb reanalysed the multiplex PCR reads using MiXCR and keeps one entry per CDR3 protein. The sample has approximately 260,000 distinct CDR3 sequences, 40% to 50% seen once. Notes on this clonotype: As yet, its antigen is unknown.

Study conclusions and caveats: Highly-expanded CD4+ clones were few in type 2 diabetes, median one, about 3.8% of reads.

The sequence derives from a man in his late teens or twenties with type 2 diabetes. V usage is TRBV6-1 and J usage is TRBJ2-5; TRBD1 or TRBD2 may be the D gene (7 bases each). Sequenced: peripheral blood mononuclear cells (PBMCs). CDR3 loop: CASSYSGGGGGETQYF. As DNA, the CDR3 is TGTGCCAGCAGTTACTCAGGAGGGGGCGGGGGAGAGACCCAGTACTTC.